This T cell receptor (beta chain) stems from a study of cytomegalovirus exposure and HLA in healthy donors. Findings of the study overall: Subsequent analysis found a tendency for first-cohort TCR clusters to co-occur within the 110 or so validation repertoires. In vitro data verified three CMV-associated chains as specific for CMV antigens. For cytomegalovirus status, the classifier reportedly gave diagnoses with high specificity and sensitivity.

The data were produced by immunoSEQ multiplex PCR, yet TCRdb's version contains in-frame clones alone and is incomplete. This sample has about 240,000 clones; 86% occur once, and the top ten carry roughly 1.2%. Concerning this clone itself: The antigen is undetermined.

CDR3 size: 15 residues. CDR1 and CDR2 (germline): SGDLS, YYNGEE. The V end was cut by 4 bases, the J end by 7 bases, with 17 bases between. V is TRBV9 and J is TRBJ1-4, with D maybe TRBD1 (5 bases). The sample was PBMCs. This sequence originates from a woman between 25 and 40 years old in good health and CMV-seropositive. This CDR3 is CASSLRGGVSEKLFF. The CDR3 DNA sequence: TGTGCCAGCAGCCTACGGGGGGGAGTTAGTGAAAAACTGTTTTTT.